This TCR beta chain was retrieved from a study of blood T cell repertoires in COVID-19 (dated by TCRdb to the early 2020s). Turning to the overall study: Collaborator samples came from the United States, Italy and Spain and covered acute and convalescent phases of COVID-19. The material from the prospective study consisted of cDNA or gDNA derived from T cells, B-cell-depleted T cells, or PBMCs. Subjects who had been exposed to COVID-19, were actively infected with it, or had recovered from it provided the deeply sampled blood TCRbeta repertoires that made up the dataset. The repertoires were made available in a free public database intended to serve as a resource for research on the immune response to SARS-CoV-2. The samples were drawn from the first 160 participants of the ongoing ImmuneRACE study and from 1,254 subjects provided by 6 global collaborators. Nearly every sample came with metadata listing a de-identified subject ID, COVID-19 status, age in years and sex. Where available, HLA class I and class II types were obtained from metadata supplied by the sample provider rather than from assay-based typing.

TCRbeta CDR3 regions were amplified from genomic DNA by means of the immunoSEQ Assay, a bias-controlled multiplex PCR. On the authors' methods: The number of nucleated cells in each sample was estimated by amplification of reference gene primers within the assay. To quantify the absolute abundance of each unique TCRbeta CDR3 rearrangement, sequence reads were collapsed and filtered. Productive Simpson clonality was computed per sample as the square root of Simpson's diversity index over productive rearrangements. In its TCRdb copy, this immuneACCESS table keeps in-frame sequences only and misses some clones. Where compared with another copy, unresolved V genes explain less than half of these, and the others have no known cause. The V and J calls and clone size come from that table; D and trimming were worked out from the DNA. The sample table records nearly 350,000 clones; over 70% of these occur just once. Approximately 3% of the sample comes from the top ten.

The paper as a whole reports these results and caveats: Clinical and demographic metadata were provided uncurated, with the amount varying by source and participant.

The collaborating institutions used their own protocols to collect whole blood in K2EDTA tubes. For TCRbeta analysis, collaborators shipped samples as frozen whole blood, isolated PBMCs, or DNA extracted from either of those sample types. The CDR3 runs 14 amino acids, cysteine and phenylalanine included. Only the CDR3 region is kept as DNA, spanning 42 bases read in frame from base 1. Trimming removed 7 bases from V and 1 base from J; the gene matches leave 6 bases unexplained. The germline V gene encodes CDR1 LGHDT and CDR2 YNNKEL (reference sequence). Note on this clone: Its recognized antigen is unknown. The input lacks base qualities; no much larger clone sits a single base away.

The chain was built from TRBV3-1 (or the pseudogene TRBV3-2) and TRBJ1-1; a stretch of 7 junction bases matches TRBD1. Sequenced material: peripheral blood. This clonotype was obtained from a man aged 30 to 45 with active or convalescent COVID-19. In nucleotide form, the sequence is TGTGCCAGCACCGCAAGGGACAGGAACACTGAAGCTTTCTTT. This is translated as CASTARDRNTEAFF.